The rows below give T cell receptor beta chains drawn from one sample of a study of a mutant IDH1 vaccine in newly diagnosed glioma. Sequenced by immunoSEQ multiplex PCR; TCRdb stores in-frame clones only, minus some. The sample has tens of thousands of clones; around 84% are singletons. These receptors lack a known antigen. The specimen was PBMCs, collected from a glioma patient whose treatment included an IDH1 peptide vaccine. Source of these receptors: a woman aged 18-29 years with glioma. Both conserved end residues are part of each CDR3. D genes are given only for firm matches. Clone size, where shown, is once, few, many, or a class for clones that have expanded.

v_call	j_call	clone_size	d_call	cdr3_nt	cdr3_aa
TRBV27	TRBJ2-2	.	TRBD1	TGTGCCAGCAGTTTAGAGGGACAGGCGACGGGGGAGCTGTTTTTT	CASSLEGQATGELFF
TRBV16	TRBJ2-7	.	TRBD1	TGTGCCAGCAGCCAATCGGGAGGGACAGGGCCATCCTACGAGCAGTACTTC	CASSQSGGTGPSYEQYF
TRBV9	TRBJ2-1	.	.	TGTGCCAGCAGCGCCCCCCGGGGCCGCAATGAGCAGTTCTTC	CASSAPRGRNEQFF
TRBV5-4	TRBJ1-2	.	.	TGTGCCAGCAGGGAGGGACGGGGAGGTGGCTACACCTTC	CASREGRGGGYTF
TRBV4-1	TRBJ1-5	.	.	TGCGCCAGCAGCCGGGGGACACCCATCACCAATCAGCCCCAGCATTTT	CASSRGTPITNQPQHF
TRBV6-5	TRBJ1-2	.	.	TGTGCCAGCTCCAGGGGTAGTTATGGCTACACCTTC	CASSRGSYGYTF
TRBV28	TRBJ1-1	.	TRBD1	TGTGCCAGCAGTGGACCCGGGACAGCTGAAGCTTTCTTT	CASSGPGTAEAFF
TRBV4-1	TRBJ2-5	.	TRBD1	TGCGCCAGCAGCCAAGTAGGAAGGGGGCTAGACAGAGAGGCCCAGTACTTC	CASSQVGRGLDREAQYF
TRBV27	TRBJ2-7	.	TRBD1	TGTGCCAGCAGTACCCGGGACAGGGGGGTCTACGAGCAGTACTTC	CASSTRDRGVYEQYF
TRBV18	TRBJ1-1	.	.	TGTGCCAGCTCACCAAAGTGGGGGGCGAACACTGAAGCTTTCTTT	CASSPKWGANTEAFF
TRBV5-6	TRBJ2-5	.	.	TGTGCCAGCAGCTTGGATATAGAGACCCAGTACTTC	CASSLDIETQYF
TRBV19	TRBJ1-1	few	.	TGTGCCAGTACCGGGACCACCTTGTACACTGAAGCTTTCTTT	CASTGTTLYTEAFF
TRBV5-5	TRBJ2-6	.	.	TGTGCCAGCAGCTTGAGGCCTGACGGGCGGGGATCCGCCAACGTCCTGACTTTC	CASSLRPDGRGSANVLTF
TRBV6-5	TRBJ2-7	.	.	TGTGCCAGCAGCCCGGGACGGAGGACCTACGAGCAGTACTTC	CASSPGRRTYEQYF
TRBV29-1	TRBJ2-7	.	.	TGCAGCGTTGAAGACAGCTACGAGCAGTACTTC	CSVEDSYEQYF
TRBV29-1	TRBJ1-2	.	TRBD1	TGCAGCGTTGAATTGGGGACAGGGGGGAACTATGGCTACACCTTC	CSVELGTGGNYGYTF
TRBV5-1	TRBJ2-3	.	.	TGCGCCAGCAGCTTGCGGTCTTCGGCAGATACGCAGTATTTT	CASSLRSSADTQYF
TRBV7-9	TRBJ2-7	few	TRBD1	TGTGCCAGCAGCCAGGCGGCAGGGGGCGTCTACGAGCAGTACTTC	CASSQAAGGVYEQYF
TRBV9	TRBJ1-5	.	.	TGTGCCAGCAGCGCCGGGGGAGGAGGCAATCAGCCCCAGCATTTT	CASSAGGGGNQPQHF
TRBV6-1	TRBJ1-1	.	.	TGTGCCAGTACCGGGTTCCCAGCAGCTTTCTTT	CASTGFPAAFF
TRBV7-9	TRBJ1-2	.	.	TGTGCCAGCAGCCCAGGGTATGGCTATGGCTACACCTTC	CASSPGYGYGYTF
TRBV19	TRBJ1-2	.	TRBD1	TGTGCCAGTAGTACGACAGGGATGGGGTATGGCTACACCTTC	CASSTTGMGYGYTF
TRBV5-1	TRBJ1-2	once	.	TGCGCCAGCAGCTTGGTCCCGGACAGTCTAGATATCTATGGCTACACCTTC	CASSLVPDSLDIYGYTF
TRBV18	TRBJ2-2	.	TRBD1	TGTGCCAGCTCACCACGGGACAGCCACACCGGGGAGCTGTTTTTT	CASSPRDSHTGELFF
TRBV7-8	TRBJ2-7	once	TRBD2	TGTGCCAGCAGCGCCGCGGGGGACGAGCAGTACTTC	CASSAAGDEQYF
TRBV27	TRBJ1-1	.	.	TGTGCCAGCAGTAACCTGGCGGAAGCTTTCTTT	CASSNLAEAFF
TRBV6-4	TRBJ2-1	few	TRBD2	TGTGCCAGCAGTGAGACTAGCGGGGGGGGGTACAATGAGCAGTTCTTC	CASSETSGGGYNEQFF
TRBV29-1	TRBJ2-7	once	.	TGCAGCGTTGGGGGGGCCGGAGGAGGCGAGCAGTACTTC	CSVGGAGGGEQYF
TRBV7-9	TRBJ1-4	.	.	TGTGCCAGCGGAGGCAGTACTAATGAAAAACTGTTTTTT	CASGGSTNEKLFF
TRBV14	TRBJ1-5	.	.	TGTGCCAGCAGCCAAGAGTGGTATCAGCCCCAGCATTTT	CASSQEWYQPQHF
TRBV5-6	TRBJ2-7	.	.	TGTGCCAGCAGCTTGCCGAGAGGCAGGATTCTACCCTACGAGCAGTACTTC	CASSLPRGRILPYEQYF
TRBV7-9	TRBJ2-7	.	TRBD2	TGTGCCAGCAGCACCGGACTAGCGGTCTACGAGCAGTACTTC	CASSTGLAVYEQYF
TRBV5-4	TRBJ1-1	.	TRBD1	TGTGCCAGCAGCTTAGGGGGCCCCACTGAAGCTTTCTTT	CASSLGGPTEAFF
TRBV18	TRBJ2-4	.	.	TGTGCCAGCTCCCCAGGCGAGGCATACAGAAGGTACTTC	CASSPGEAYRRYF
TRBV6-1	TRBJ1-5	.	.	TGTGCCAGCAGTGAGGCAGCAGGGTCAGAACAGCCCCAGCATTTT	CASSEAAGSEQPQHF
TRBV7-9	TRBJ1-2	.	.	TGTGCCAGCAGCTTAAGGGACTATGGCTACACCTTC	CASSLRDYGYTF
TRBV30	TRBJ2-7	.	TRBD1	TGTGCCTGGAGTGCCCTCGGGACAGGGGAAGAGCAGTACTTC	CAWSALGTGEEQYF
TRBV27	TRBJ1-2	.	TRBD1	TGTGCCAGCAAACAGGGGGCCTGGGGCTACACCTTC	CASKQGAWGYTF
TRBV14	TRBJ2-7	.	TRBD1	TGTGCCAGCCGGGACAGGGTCTACGAGCAGTACTTC	CASRDRVYEQYF
TRBV9	TRBJ2-7	.	.	TGTGCCAGCAGCGTGATAGGGGAGAGCAACGAGCAGTACTTC	CASSVIGESNEQYF
TRBV4-3	TRBJ2-1	.	TRBD2	TGCGCCAGCAGCCGGGGACTAGCGGGGGGGGAGCAGTTCTTC	CASSRGLAGGEQFF
TRBV6-1	TRBJ2-2	.	.	TGTGCCAGCAGCGGCACAAGTGTCGGGGAGCTGTTTTTT	CASSGTSVGELFF
TRBV30	TRBJ1-3	few	TRBD1	TGTGCCTGGAGTGTAGCAGGGGGCTCTGGAAACACCATATATTTT	CAWSVAGGSGNTIYF
TRBV5-1	TRBJ2-2	.	TRBD2	TGCGCCAGCAGCTCCCTAGGCGGGGGGGCCCCGAACACCGGGGAGCTGTTTTTT	CASSSLGGGAPNTGELFF
TRBV14	TRBJ2-5	.	TRBD2	TGTGCCAGCAGCCCGGTGGCGGGAGGATACGAGACCCAGTACTTC	CASSPVAGGYETQYF
TRBV4-2	TRBJ1-5	.	.	TGTGCCAGCAGCCAAGATAGCAATCAGCCCCAGCATTTT	CASSQDSNQPQHF
TRBV29-1	TRBJ1-1	few	.	TGCAGCGTTGGGGGTCTGGGGCCGAACACTGAAGCTTTCTTT	CSVGGLGPNTEAFF
TRBV5-4	TRBJ1-1	.	TRBD1	TGTGCCAGCAGCTTGGGACAGGGAAGAACTGAAGCTTTCTTT	CASSLGQGRTEAFF
TRBV9	TRBJ1-3	.	TRBD1	TGTGCCAGCAGCGCAGGGGGAGGAAACACCATATATTTT	CASSAGGGNTIYF
TRBV11-2	TRBJ2-1	.	.	TGTGCCAGCAGCTTAGATCGGTATAACAATGAGCAGTTCTTC	CASSLDRYNNEQFF
TRBV7-9	TRBJ2-7	.	.	TGTGCCAGCAGCCTGGGGAGGCTTAGCTACGAGCAGTACTTC	CASSLGRLSYEQYF